This T cell receptor (beta chain) emerged from a study of blood T cell repertoires in COVID-19. Clones were read by immunoSEQ multiplex PCR, and TCRdb kept only the in-frame ones, dropping some. Of roughly 150,000 clones listed, about 85% are singletons. The receptor was derived from a woman older than 75 with COVID-19, enrolled during active disease. The material sequenced was peripheral blood.

The CDR3 spells CASSLKGHTDTQYF. DNA of the CDR3: TGTGCCAGCAGCTTAAAGGGGCACACAGATACGCAGTATTTT. J is TRBJ2-3 and V is TRBV7-3; D is possibly TRBD1 (5 bases). Trimming took 1 base from V and 2 from J, leaving 7 bases between them. Germline CDR1 reads SGHTA; CDR2 reads FQGTGA. The CDR3 is 14 residues long. Using reference TRBV7-3 and TRBJ2-3 for the parts outside the CDR3, the full variable domain is GAGVSQTPSNKVTEKGKYVELRCDPISGHTALYWYRQSLGQGPEFLIYFQGTGAADDSGLPNDRFFAVRPEGSVSTLKIQRTERGDSAVYLCASSLKGHTDTQYFGPGTRLTVL.